This section outlines one T cell receptor beta chain sequence together with its context. Per the study methods: Nucleated cell number was recorded as an estimate derived from reference gene primer amplification. Method: immunoSEQ multiplex PCR; TCRdb's copy keeps in-frame clones and lacks some. The V and J calls and clone size were taken over from that table, and D and trimming were inferred from the DNA. Of around 110,000 clones in the sample, approximately 82% were seen once. CDR1 and CDR2 from the germline V gene are SEHNR and FQNEAQ (reference sequence). V shed 5 bases and J 5 bases; nucleotides not matched to a gene: 8. The CDR3 covers 14 residues. This record belongs to a study of blood T cell repertoires in COVID-19. Study context: Sites across the United States, Italy and Spain contributed samples from acute and convalescent COVID-19. Sources were T cells, B-cell-depleted T cells, or PBMCs; the material itself was cDNA or gDNA.

This clonotype was sampled from an older man with active or convalescent COVID-19. The chain joins TRBV7-9 to TRBJ2-7, with 8 bases aligning to TRBD1. Sequencing was done on a sample of peripheral blood. The CDR3 reads CASSRDRSQDEQYF. For the CDR3, the DNA is TGTGCCAGCAGCCGGGACAGGTCTCAAGACGAGCAGTACTTC.